This T cell receptor beta chain was sequenced in a study of immune characterization of retroperitoneal liposarcoma. One entry per CDR3 protein results from TCRdb running MiXCR on the PCR reads. The top ten hold almost 8.5% of the sample, which has fewer than 11,000 distinct CDR3 sequences, less than 35% seen once. CDR1 SGHVS and CDR2 FNYEAQ come from the germline V gene. With 0 bases clipped from V and 1 base from J, the junction kept 6 bases outside the gene matches. CDR3 length: 17 residues. This clonotype appeared a few times. This chain connects TRBV7-6 to TRBJ2-3, with TRBD2 identical over 8 bases. The sequence was collected from a male donor with retroperitoneal liposarcoma. Sequencing used tumor tissue. The DNA for the CDR3 is TGTGCCAGCAGCTTAGCGTTAACTAGCGGCCGCACAGATACGCAGTATTTT. Translated, it gives CASSLALTSGRTDTQYF.